Ten or more counts support the clone carrying this T cell receptor beta chain. The antigen is unknown. This entry comes from a study of neurological immune-mediated disorders. Overall study context: Of the multiple sclerosis patients, roughly 35 in total, roughly 30 were relapsing-remitting and 3 were secondary progressive. General study results and limits: The absence of any CDR3 amino acid sequence shared by expanded clones across subjects suggests that repertoires were private in all groups. Healthy controls had more TCR clonal expansion than multiple sclerosis, which showed the least, whereas HTLV-1-associated myelopathy showed the most.

5'RACE with 10-nucleotide random UMIs generated the cDNA. MiXCR, run by TCRdb on the 5' RACE reads, gives a single entry per CDR3 protein. Among 55,000 to 75,000 distinct CDR3 sequences, 2% to 3% were seen once, and the ten largest hold around 3%. Germline V lookup: CDR1 DFQATT, CDR2 SNEGSKA (reference sequence). Trimming cost V 6 bases and J 5 bases, with 10 bases left between them. The CDR3 length is 11 residues. Material: PBMCs. The chain employs TRBV20-1 and TRBJ1-1; D ambiguous. The TCR originated in a man aged 45 to 65 with multiple sclerosis. CDR3 amino acids: CSARVLTEAFF. CDR3 in DNA: TGCAGTGCGCGGGTACTAACTGAAGCTTTCTTT.